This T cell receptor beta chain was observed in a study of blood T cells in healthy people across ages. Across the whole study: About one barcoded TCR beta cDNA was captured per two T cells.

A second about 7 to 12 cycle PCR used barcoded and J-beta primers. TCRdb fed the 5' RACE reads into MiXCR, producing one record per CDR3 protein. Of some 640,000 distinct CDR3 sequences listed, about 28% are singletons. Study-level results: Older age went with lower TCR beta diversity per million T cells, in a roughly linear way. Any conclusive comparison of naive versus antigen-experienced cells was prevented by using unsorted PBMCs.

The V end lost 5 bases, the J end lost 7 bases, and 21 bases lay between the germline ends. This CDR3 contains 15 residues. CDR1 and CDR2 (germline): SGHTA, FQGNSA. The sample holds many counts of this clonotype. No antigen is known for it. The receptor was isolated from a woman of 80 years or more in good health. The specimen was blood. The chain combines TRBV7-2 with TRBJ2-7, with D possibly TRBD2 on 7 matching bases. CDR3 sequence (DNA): TGTGCCAGCAGCATGGGCGGGGGCGGTTACCGGGAGCAGTACTTC. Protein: CASSMGGGGYREQYF.